A selection of T cell receptor beta chains follows, all from one sample in a study of cytomegalovirus exposure and HLA in healthy donors. Measured with immunoSEQ multiplex PCR; TCRdb has only the in-frame clones, and not every one. This table has 120,000 to 150,000 clones, around 80% appearing once. What was sequenced was PBMCs. Receptors were obtained from a woman aged 25 to 39 in good health and CMV-seronegative. The CDR3 runs from the conserved cysteine through the conserved F or W. A D gene is named only where the DNA matches it firmly. Clone size is not always given. Where it is, it says once, few, many or a class for expanded clones.

D gene,J gene,V gene,clone size,CDR3 DNA,CDR3 protein
NA,TRBJ1-1,TRBV30,NA,TGTGCCTGGAGTGACCGAGGGGGAACTGAGGCTTTCTTT,CAWSDRGGTEAFF
NA,TRBJ1-4,TRBV5-1,few,TGCGCCAGCAGCTTATTAGGGTGGGGCGAAAAACTGTTTTTT,CASSLLGWGEKLFF
NA,TRBJ2-1,TRBV6-6,NA,TGTGCCAGCAGCCGCACGGACAATGAGCAGTTCTTC,CASSRTDNEQFF
TRBD1,TRBJ2-1,TRBV13,NA,TGTGCCAGCAGCTCCCGAGGGGGCTTCTACAATGAGCAGTTCTTC,CASSSRGGFYNEQFF
TRBD1,TRBJ2-5,TRBV5-3,NA,TGTGCCAGAAGCCCCCGACAGGGTTGCCAAGAGACCCAGTACTTC,CARSPRQGCQETQYF
NA,TRBJ1-6,TRBV19,NA,TGTGCCAGTAGCCGGGACATCTCTTATAATTCACCCCTCCACTTT,CASSRDISYNSPLHF
NA,TRBJ2-7,TRBV4-1,NA,TGCGCCAGCAGCCGGCGGGGGGGGACAGGCTCCTACGAGCAGTACTTC,CASSRRGGTGSYEQYF
TRBD2,TRBJ2-5,TRBV10-2,NA,TGCGCCAGCAGTGAGGCTAGCGGGGGCCTTAAAGAGACCCAGTACTTC,CASSEASGGLKETQYF
TRBD1,TRBJ1-2,TRBV27,once,TGTGCCAGCAGTTTCCGACAGGGTAGTGGCTACACCTTC,CASSFRQGSGYTF
NA,TRBJ1-4,TRBV30,NA,TGTGCCTGGGCCTCAAGGGGAAAACTGTTTTTT,CAWASRGKLFF
NA,TRBJ1-4,TRBV19,NA,TGTGCCAGTAGGCCAGGGGTAGAAAAACTGTTTTTT,CASRPGVEKLFF
TRBD1,TRBJ1-6,TRBV30,NA,TGTGCCTGGGAAACCGGGACAGGGAACTCACCCCTCCACTTT,CAWETGTGNSPLHF
NA,TRBJ2-5,TRBV28,once,TGTGCCAGCAGTCGCGGACAGCAAGAGACCCAGTACTTC,CASSRGQQETQYF
TRBD2,TRBJ2-7,TRBV10-3,few,TGTGCCATCAGTGAGGCCGGGAGGGAGAGGGAGCAGTACTTC,CAISEAGREREQYF
TRBD1,TRBJ1-1,TRBV18,NA,TGTGCCAGCTCACCTTGGGGACAGGGGACTGAAGCTTTCTTT,CASSPWGQGTEAFF
TRBD1,TRBJ1-2,TRBV29-1,NA,TGCAGCGTTGAAGTGGGGCAGGGGGGAGATGGCTACACCTTC,CSVEVGQGGDGYTF
NA,TRBJ2-2,TRBV7-9,NA,TGTGCCAGCAGCTTAGCGTTCGGGGTCGGGGAGCTGTTTTTT,CASSLAFGVGELFF
NA,TRBJ2-3,TRBV6-6,NA,TGTGCCAGCAGTTACTCGGCCCGCACAGATACGCAGTATTTT,CASSYSARTDTQYF
TRBD2,TRBJ2-2,TRBV11-2,NA,TGTGCCAGCAACCTCCAAAGCGGGGCCACCGGGGAGCTGTTTTTT,CASNLQSGATGELFF
NA,TRBJ1-4,TRBV5-6,NA,TGTGCCAGCAGCCGAGAGGTCCGGGGTAATGAAAAACTGTTTTTT,CASSREVRGNEKLFF
NA,TRBJ2-5,TRBV25-1,NA,TGTGCCAGCAGTGAATCCCTCGGGTACCAAGAGACCCAGTACTTC,CASSESLGYQETQYF
TRBD1,TRBJ1-1,TRBV18,NA,TGTGCCAGCTCATCAACCGGGACAGGAGAATTGAACACTGAAGCTTTCTTT,CASSSTGTGELNTEAFF
TRBD1,TRBJ1-2,TRBV10-3,NA,TGTGCCATCAGTGATCAGAAGGACAGGGAGATGGGTGGCTACACCTTC,CAISDQKDREMGGYTF
NA,TRBJ1-5,TRBV19,NA,TGTGCCATAGGGCCAGGGGTAAAGACTCAGCCCCAGCATTTT,CAIGPGVKTQPQHF
NA,TRBJ1-1,TRBV11-2,NA,TGTGCCAGCAGCTTAGCGGCAGGAAACACTGAAGCTTTCTTT,CASSLAAGNTEAFF
TRBD2,TRBJ2-5,TRBV28,NA,TGTGCCAGCAGTAGGGGAGGGCCGCGGGAGACCCAGTACTTC,CASSRGGPRETQYF
TRBD1,TRBJ2-1,TRBV7-9,NA,TGTGCCAGCAGCGCCGGGACAGGGACCAATGAGCAGTTCTTC,CASSAGTGTNEQFF
NA,TRBJ1-6,TRBV7-2,NA,TGTGCCAGCAGCCAGCGGGCAGTCTATAATTCACCCCTCCACTTT,CASSQRAVYNSPLHF
NA,TRBJ2-2,TRBV10-3,NA,TGTGCCATCAGCGGACTGAGCACCGGGGAGCTGTTTTTT,CAISGLSTGELFF
NA,TRBJ1-2,TRBV10-3,NA,TGTGCCATCAGTGAGTCGTTTATAGCTCCTACGGACTTC,CAISESFIAPTDF
NA,TRBJ2-2,TRBV19,NA,TGTGCCAGTACTCGGGGGACGAACACCGGGGAGCTGTTTTTT,CASTRGTNTGELFF
NA,TRBJ2-3,TRBV7-3,NA,TGTGCCAGCAGCTTAAATTTCGGGGATACGCAGTATTTT,CASSLNFGDTQYF
NA,TRBJ2-7,TRBV7-9,NA,TGTGCCAGCAGCCCCCCCCCGCGGTCCTACGAGCAGTACTTC,CASSPPPRSYEQYF
NA,TRBJ1-6,TRBV12-5,NA,TGTGCTAGTGGTTTGGTACTGGGCGCCTCCTATAATTCACCCCTCCACTTT,CASGLVLGASYNSPLHF
NA,TRBJ2-1,TRBV11-2,few,TGTGCCAGCAGCTCGGGGCTAGCGACCATCGGCTACAATGAGCAGTTCTTC,CASSSGLATIGYNEQFF
TRBD1,TRBJ2-7,TRBV18,NA,TGTGCCAGCTCACCCTTACCCGGGACAGGGTTCGGCGAGCAGTACTTC,CASSPLPGTGFGEQYF
TRBD1,TRBJ1-1,TRBV6-5,NA,TGTGCCAGCAGTACCGGGACAGCGGGTTGGACTGAAGCTTTCTTT,CASSTGTAGWTEAFF
NA,TRBJ2-7,TRBV7-2,few,TGTGCCAGCAGTCGCCAGGGGTCCTACGAGCAGTACTTC,CASSRQGSYEQYF
TRBD2,TRBJ2-3,TRBV5-1,NA,TGCGCCAGCAGCCCCCGGGCCGGCGGACTAGCGGGGGGGACTAGCACAGATACGCAGTATTTT,CASSPRAGGLAGGTSTDTQYF
NA,TRBJ2-7,TRBV7-2,NA,TGTGCCAGCAGCTTCCATGGGCAAACCTACGAGCAGTACTTC,CASSFHGQTYEQYF
NA,TRBJ2-3,TRBV6-5,NA,TGTGCCAGCAGCCGCGGAGTTACAGATACGCAGTATTTT,CASSRGVTDTQYF
NA,TRBJ2-2,TRBV5-1,NA,TGCGCCAGCAGCCTAAGGGAGCTAGAGAGGACCGGGGAGCTGTTTTTT,CASSLRELERTGELFF